These T cell receptor beta chains were read from a single sample in a study of blood T cells in healthy people across ages. TCRdb reprocessed the 5' RACE reads via MiXCR and lists one record per CDR3 protein. This sample has more than 1,000,000 distinct CDR3 sequences, with about 25% found just once. The same data also contributed to another study, on T cells of mothers and their children.

Sequenced: blood. The source is a girl under 10 years old in good health. Both conserved end residues are part of each CDR3. D genes are given only for firm matches. Clone size is stated in some rows and not others, as once, few, many or a class when expanded.

D gene: -; clone size: -; V gene: TRBV4-2; J gene: TRBJ1-6; CDR3 length: 15; CDR3 protein: CASSQMVRDNSPLHF; CDR3 DNA: TGTGCCAGCAGCCAGATGGTGAGAGATAATTCACCCCTCCACTTT
D gene: TRBD2; clone size: few; V gene: TRBV9; J gene: TRBJ2-7; CDR3 length: 15; CDR3 protein: CASSVDPSGAYEQYF; CDR3 DNA: TGTGCCAGCAGCGTAGATCCGAGCGGGGCCTACGAGCAGTACTTC
D gene: -; clone size: -; V gene: TRBV4-3; J gene: TRBJ2-2; CDR3 length: 15; CDR3 protein: CASGQTRRDTGELFF; CDR3 DNA: TGCGCCAGCGGCCAGACTCGGAGGGACACCGGGGAGCTGTTTTTT
D gene: -; clone size: once; V gene: TRBV7-9; J gene: TRBJ2-5; CDR3 length: 15; CDR3 protein: CASSQDGTHQETQYF; CDR3 DNA: TGTGCCAGCAGCCAGGACGGGACCCATCAAGAGACCCAGTACTTC
D gene: -; clone size: many; V gene: TRBV11-2; J gene: TRBJ2-1; CDR3 length: 12; CDR3 protein: CASRRAENEQFF; CDR3 DNA: TGTGCCAGCAGACGAGCGGAAAATGAGCAGTTCTTC
D gene: TRBD2; clone size: -; V gene: TRBV20-1; J gene: TRBJ2-1; CDR3 length: 15; CDR3 protein: CSARDLKRGYNEQFF; CDR3 DNA: TGCAGTGCTAGAGATCTCAAGCGGGGCTACAATGAGCAGTTCTTC
D gene: TRBD1; clone size: few; V gene: TRBV5-4; J gene: TRBJ1-2; CDR3 length: 17; CDR3 protein: CASSLDSRGQGGYGYTF; CDR3 DNA: TGTGCCAGCAGCTTGGATTCGCGGGGACAGGGCGGCTATGGCTACACCTTC
D gene: -; clone size: -; V gene: TRBV24-1; J gene: TRBJ2-2; CDR3 length: 14; CDR3 protein: CATSDSMNTGELFF; CDR3 DNA: TGTGCCACCAGTGACTCAATGAACACCGGGGAGCTGTTTTTT
D gene: -; clone size: few; V gene: TRBV6-5; J gene: TRBJ1-2; CDR3 length: 13; CDR3 protein: CASHANWVMGYTF; CDR3 DNA: TGTGCCAGCCATGCCAATTGGGTCATGGGTTACACCTTC
D gene: -; clone size: -; V gene: TRBV7-6; J gene: TRBJ1-2; CDR3 length: 13; CDR3 protein: CAWGATGRYGYTF; CDR3 DNA: TGTGCCTGGGGGGCTACAGGGCGGTATGGCTACACCTTC
D gene: -; clone size: few; V gene: TRBV29-1; J gene: TRBJ2-6; CDR3 length: 12; CDR3 protein: CSVDDGANVLTF; CDR3 DNA: TGCAGCGTTGATGATGGGGCCAACGTCCTGACTTTC
D gene: TRBD2; clone size: -; V gene: TRBV10-3; J gene: TRBJ2-2; CDR3 length: 16; CDR3 protein: CAIRPLETSGAGELFF; CDR3 DNA: TGTGCCATCAGACCATTGGAGACTAGCGGGGCCGGGGAGCTGTTTTTT
D gene: -; clone size: few; V gene: TRBV20-1; J gene: TRBJ1-2; CDR3 length: 11; CDR3 protein: CSAIIMAGYTF; CDR3 DNA: TGCAGTGCGATTATCATGGCTGGCTACACCTTC
D gene: TRBD1; clone size: few; V gene: TRBV7-9; J gene: TRBJ2-5; CDR3 length: 15; CDR3 protein: CTSSRAGTAKEIQYF; CDR3 DNA: TGTACCAGCAGCCGCGCCGGGACAGCTAAAGAGATCCAGTACTTC
D gene: -; clone size: few; V gene: TRBV28; J gene: TRBJ2-5; CDR3 length: 14; CDR3 protein: CASSFEGRPRTQYF; CDR3 DNA: TGTGCCAGCAGTTTTGAGGGGCGCCCAAGAACCCAGTACTTC
D gene: -; clone size: few; V gene: TRBV4-1; J gene: TRBJ2-5; CDR3 length: 19; CDR3 protein: CASSQEKGAGRGAAETQYF; CDR3 DNA: TGCGCCAGCAGCCAAGAAAAAGGGGCAGGCAGGGGAGCAGCAGAGACCCAGTACTTC
D gene: TRBD1; clone size: -; V gene: TRBV20-1; J gene: TRBJ1-1; CDR3 length: 13; CDR3 protein: CSARASGGTEAFF; CDR3 DNA: TGCAGTGCTAGAGCCTCAGGGGGCACTGAAGCTTTCTTT
D gene: -; clone size: -; V gene: TRBV18; J gene: TRBJ2-3; CDR3 length: 16; CDR3 protein: CASSLQTDFSTDTQYF; CDR3 DNA: TGTGCCAGCTCACTGCAGACAGACTTTAGCACAGATACGCAGTATTTT
D gene: -; clone size: -; V gene: TRBV7-2; J gene: TRBJ1-2; CDR3 length: 15; CDR3 protein: CASSGGFPSTYGYTF; CDR3 DNA: TGTGCCAGCAGCGGCGGGTTCCCCAGTACCTATGGCTACACCTTC
D gene: -; clone size: -; V gene: TRBV4-1; J gene: TRBJ2-1; CDR3 length: 13; CDR3 protein: CASSLQGRNEQFF; CDR3 DNA: TGCGCCAGCAGCCTACAGGGGAGGAATGAGCAGTTCTTC
D gene: -; clone size: many; V gene: TRBV27; J gene: TRBJ1-4; CDR3 length: 15; CDR3 protein: CASKGGVATNEKLFF; CDR3 DNA: TGTGCCAGCAAGGGGGGAGTTGCAACTAATGAAAAACTGTTTTTT
D gene: -; clone size: few; V gene: TRBV7-9; J gene: TRBJ1-4; CDR3 length: 13; CDR3 protein: CASSWLGDEKLFF; CDR3 DNA: TGTGCCAGCAGCTGGTTGGGGGATGAAAAACTGTTTTTT
D gene: -; clone size: -; V gene: TRBV7-2; J gene: TRBJ2-5; CDR3 length: 13; CDR3 protein: CASSLFPKETQYF; CDR3 DNA: TGTGCCAGCAGCTTATTTCCTAAAGAGACCCAGTACTTC
D gene: -; clone size: -; V gene: TRBV29-1; J gene: TRBJ1-1; CDR3 length: 13; CDR3 protein: CSARGPRNTEAFF; CDR3 DNA: TGCAGCGCCCGGGGCCCGAGGAACACTGAAGCTTTCTTT
D gene: -; clone size: few; V gene: TRBV4-1; J gene: TRBJ1-3; CDR3 length: 17; CDR3 protein: CASSQANSLSSGNTIYF; CDR3 DNA: TGCGCCAGCAGCCAAGCTAACAGCTTAAGCTCTGGAAACACCATATATTTT
D gene: -; clone size: -; V gene: TRBV14; J gene: TRBJ2-1; CDR3 length: 15; CDR3 protein: CASSPPGTVYNEQFF; CDR3 DNA: TGTGCCAGCAGCCCACCCGGGACTGTCTACAATGAGCAGTTCTTC
D gene: TRBD1; clone size: few; V gene: TRBV12-3/TRBV12-4; J gene: TRBJ2-1; CDR3 length: 14; CDR3 protein: CASDLGTGNNEQFF; CDR3 DNA: TGTGCCAGCGACCTCGGGACAGGGAATAATGAGCAGTTCTTC
D gene: -; clone size: -; V gene: TRBV11-2; J gene: TRBJ1-4; CDR3 length: 13; CDR3 protein: CASSPRVNGKLFF; CDR3 DNA: TGTGCCAGCAGCCCAAGGGTTAATGGAAAACTGTTTTTT
D gene: TRBD2; clone size: few; V gene: TRBV6-5; J gene: TRBJ2-7; CDR3 length: 14; CDR3 protein: CASNPSGNDYEQYF; CDR3 DNA: TGTGCCAGCAACCCCAGCGGGAATGACTACGAGCAGTACTTC
D gene: -; clone size: -; V gene: TRBV7-3; J gene: TRBJ1-1; CDR3 length: 13; CDR3 protein: CASSPDLGTEAFF; CDR3 DNA: TGTGCCAGCAGTCCTGACTTGGGCACTGAAGCTTTCTTT
D gene: TRBD1; clone size: -; V gene: TRBV12-3/TRBV12-4; J gene: TRBJ2-7; CDR3 length: 15; CDR3 protein: CASSSPQGSAYEQYF; CDR3 DNA: TGTGCCAGCAGTTCCCCACAGGGGTCGGCCTACGAGCAGTACTTC
D gene: TRBD2; clone size: many; V gene: TRBV9; J gene: TRBJ2-5; CDR3 length: 16; CDR3 protein: CASSVAGAGGEETQYF; CDR3 DNA: TGTGCCAGCAGCGTAGCTGGGGCGGGGGGCGAAGAGACCCAGTACTTC
D gene: -; clone size: -; V gene: TRBV5-1; J gene: TRBJ1-2; CDR3 length: 12; CDR3 protein: CASSAFGGFDTF; CDR3 DNA: TGCGCCAGCAGCGCCTTCGGGGGATTCGACACCTTC
D gene: TRBD1; clone size: -; V gene: TRBV20-1; J gene: TRBJ2-4; CDR3 length: 15; CDR3 protein: CSASSGTGVENIQYF; CDR3 DNA: TGCAGTGCCTCCTCCGGGACAGGGGTTGAAAACATTCAGTACTTC
D gene: TRBD1; clone size: -; V gene: TRBV29-1; J gene: TRBJ1-4; CDR3 length: 14; CDR3 protein: CSVVTRGRNEKLFF; CDR3 DNA: TGCAGCGTTGTTACCAGGGGGCGGAATGAAAAACTGTTTTTT
D gene: -; clone size: -; V gene: TRBV10-3; J gene: TRBJ2-1; CDR3 length: 16; CDR3 protein: CAISDQQGRVYNEQFF; CDR3 DNA: TGTGCCATCAGTGATCAGCAGGGGCGGGTATATAATGAGCAGTTCTTC
D gene: TRBD2; clone size: few; V gene: TRBV4-3; J gene: TRBJ2-7; CDR3 length: 18; CDR3 protein: CASSQDQGGGYGSYEQYF; CDR3 DNA: TGCGCCAGCAGCCAAGATCAGGGCGGGGGGTATGGCAGCTACGAGCAGTACTTC
D gene: -; clone size: -; V gene: TRBV15; J gene: TRBJ2-4; CDR3 length: 14; CDR3 protein: CATSRADGQNIQYF; CDR3 DNA: TGTGCCACCAGCAGAGCTGACGGACAAAACATTCAGTACTTC
D gene: TRBD2; clone size: few; V gene: TRBV5-1; J gene: TRBJ2-5; CDR3 length: 17; CDR3 protein: CASSLYPAGASQETQYF; CDR3 DNA: TGCGCCAGCAGCTTGTATCCAGCGGGGGCTTCTCAAGAGACCCAGTACTTC
D gene: TRBD1; clone size: many; V gene: TRBV25-1; J gene: TRBJ1-6; CDR3 length: 13; CDR3 protein: CASSRQGVSPLHF; CDR3 DNA: TGTGCCAGCAGCCGACAGGGGGTTTCACCCCTCCACTTT
D gene: TRBD1; clone size: -; V gene: TRBV5-1; J gene: TRBJ2-5; CDR3 length: 14; CDR3 protein: CASSLGSGGETQYF; CDR3 DNA: TGCGCCAGCAGCTTGGGGTCAGGGGGAGAGACCCAGTACTTC
D gene: -; clone size: -; V gene: TRBV7-9; J gene: TRBJ2-7; CDR3 length: 14; CDR3 protein: CASSLNGQTYEQYF; CDR3 DNA: TGTGCCAGCAGCTTAAACGGGCAGACCTACGAGCAGTACTTC
D gene: TRBD2; clone size: -; V gene: TRBV2; J gene: TRBJ2-3; CDR3 length: 15; CDR3 protein: CASSPLAGEGVTQYF; CDR3 DNA: TGTGCCAGCAGCCCACTAGCGGGAGAAGGAGTTACGCAGTATTTT
D gene: -; clone size: few; V gene: TRBV12-3/TRBV12-4; J gene: TRBJ2-3; CDR3 length: 14; CDR3 protein: CASTPGGSTDTQYF; CDR3 DNA: TGTGCCAGCACCCCAGGCGGGAGCACAGATACGCAGTATTTT
D gene: TRBD2; clone size: few; V gene: TRBV7-3; J gene: TRBJ2-1; CDR3 length: 15; CDR3 protein: CASSETSGVYNEQFF; CDR3 DNA: TGTGCCAGCAGCGAGACTAGCGGGGTATACAATGAGCAGTTCTTC
D gene: TRBD1; clone size: few; V gene: TRBV18; J gene: TRBJ2-1; CDR3 length: 16; CDR3 protein: CATTGTGSVSYNEQFF; CDR3 DNA: TGTGCCACCACCGGGACAGGGAGCGTCTCCTACAATGAGCAGTTCTTC
D gene: TRBD2; clone size: few; V gene: TRBV7-6; J gene: TRBJ2-1; CDR3 length: 15; CDR3 protein: CASSLEAGANNEQFF; CDR3 DNA: TGTGCCAGCAGCTTAGAAGCGGGAGCAAACAATGAGCAGTTCTTC
D gene: -; clone size: few; V gene: TRBV29-1; J gene: TRBJ2-7; CDR3 length: 11; CDR3 protein: CSVENGYEQYF; CDR3 DNA: TGCAGCGTTGAAAACGGGTACGAGCAGTACTTC
D gene: -; clone size: -; V gene: TRBV29-1; J gene: TRBJ2-5; CDR3 length: 12; CDR3 protein: CSGGEARETQYF; CDR3 DNA: TGCAGCGGGGGTGAGGCTCGGGAGACCCAGTACTTC
D gene: TRBD1; clone size: few; V gene: TRBV20-1; J gene: TRBJ2-5; CDR3 length: 14; CDR3 protein: CSALKTGGQETQYF; CDR3 DNA: TGCAGTGCTTTAAAAACAGGGGGCCAAGAGACCCAGTACTTC
D gene: -; clone size: -; V gene: TRBV12-3/TRBV12-4; J gene: TRBJ1-1; CDR3 length: 17; CDR3 protein: CASSPLPEFGMNTEAFF; CDR3 DNA: TGTGCCAGCAGCCCCCTACCGGAGTTTGGGATGAACACTGAAGCTTTCTTT
D gene: -; clone size: -; V gene: TRBV6-2/TRBV6-3; J gene: TRBJ2-1; CDR3 length: 15; CDR3 protein: CASSYSLVAGNEQFF; CDR3 DNA: TGTGCCAGCAGTTACTCGTTGGTGGCGGGAAATGAGCAGTTCTTC
D gene: -; clone size: -; V gene: TRBV9; J gene: TRBJ2-5; CDR3 length: 13; CDR3 protein: CASSVNSEETQYF; CDR3 DNA: TGTGCCAGCAGCGTAAATAGCGAAGAGACCCAGTACTTC
D gene: TRBD2; clone size: -; V gene: TRBV6-1; J gene: TRBJ2-1; CDR3 length: 16; CDR3 protein: CASSALAGRRDNEQFF; CDR3 DNA: TGTGCCAGCAGTGCATTAGCGGGAAGGCGCGACAATGAGCAGTTCTTC
D gene: -; clone size: -; V gene: TRBV7-9; J gene: TRBJ2-1; CDR3 length: 15; CDR3 protein: CASSFRGGTPFRQFF; CDR3 DNA: TGTGCCAGCAGCTTCCGGGGCGGGACCCCCTTTCGGCAGTTCTTC
D gene: -; clone size: -; V gene: TRBV7-2; J gene: TRBJ1-5; CDR3 length: 14; CDR3 protein: CASRQGVGNQPQHF; CDR3 DNA: TGTGCCAGCCGTCAAGGAGTGGGCAATCAGCCCCAGCATTTT
D gene: -; clone size: -; V gene: TRBV20-1; J gene: TRBJ2-1; CDR3 length: 11; CDR3 protein: CSVTGSNEQFF; CDR3 DNA: TGCAGTGTAACGGGTAGCAATGAGCAGTTCTTC